The 10 T cell receptor beta chains below come from one sample, sequenced in a study of T cell responses to AZD1222 COVID-19 vaccine. Only in-frame clones appear in the TCRdb table, and some are missing; sequencing was by immunoSEQ multiplex PCR. Among 200,000 or so clones listed, roughly 92% were seen once. The input for sequencing was peripheral blood, taken on day 0 of AZD1222 vaccination. The source is an adult in good health.

J is TRBJ2-7 and V is TRBV27, with 9 bases that match TRBD2. Germline CDR1 and CDR2: MNHEY and SMNVEV (reference sequence). The CDR3 has 15 amino acids. Germline trimming cut 0 bases from V and 4 bases from J; bases unmatched to any gene: 4. CDR3 DNA: TGTGCCAGCAGTTTATCGGGACTAGCAGTTTACGAGCAGTACTTC. This gives the protein CASSLSGLAVYEQYF.

This clone has more than one count but fewer than ten. The J gene is TRBJ2-7, the V gene TRBV30; D uncertain. The CDR3 has 11 amino acids. Deletions cut 4 bases from V and 5 bases from J, with 9 bases between. The germline V gene has CDR1 GTSNPN and CDR2 SVGIG (reference sequence). The CDR3 DNA reads as TGTGCCTGGAATCTGTATGACGAGCAGTACTTC. This codes for CAWNLYDEQYF.

The V call is TRBV29-1, the J call TRBJ2-2; unclear D gene. Germline CDR1 SQVTM, CDR2 ANQGSEA. Trimming cost V 4 bases and J 0 bases, with 12 bases left between them. The CDR3 sequence is 15 residues long. Here the CDR3 reads CSVAKGLSNTGELFF. The CDR3 DNA reads TGCAGCGTTGCTAAGGGCTTATCGAACACCGGGGAGCTGTTTTTT.

The V gene is TRBV9, the J gene TRBJ2-2; D remains ambiguous. Trimming took off 0 bases at V and 6 bases at J, with 9 bases between the two ends. CDR1 SGDLS and CDR2 YYNGEE come from the germline V gene. This CDR3 is built from 14 residues. CDR3 coding DNA: TGTGCCAGCAGCGTAGGAGGCTCACCCGGGGAGCTGTTTTTT. This codes for CASSVGGSPGELFF.

The gene calls are TRBV14 and TRBJ1-2; D is undetermined. The CDR3 is 12 amino acids. CDR1 and CDR2 (germline): SGHDN, FVKESK. V dropped 6 bases and J dropped 4 bases, with 9 bases sitting between them. In nucleotides, the CDR3 is TGTGCCAGCAGAGGGATATCCTATGGCTACACCTTC. It codes for CASRGISYGYTF.

This clone was counted only a few times. The V gene is TRBV10-2, the J gene TRBJ2-7; D uncertain. CDR1 WSHSY and CDR2 SAAADI come from the germline V gene. The CDR3 contains 13 residues. Trimming pared 3 bases from V and 2 bases from J, leaving 8 bases between. The CDR3: CASSESKAYEQYF. The CDR3 coding sequence is TGCGCCAGCAGTGAAAGTAAGGCCTACGAGCAGTACTTC.

The chain uses TRBV30 and TRBJ1-2; possibly TRBD1 for D (6 bases). The CDR3 consists of 14 residues. Looked up from germline, CDR1 is GTSNPN and CDR2 is SVGIG (reference sequence). Trimming removed 0 bases at V and 4 bases at J, with 12 bases between. CDR3 in DNA: TGTGCCTGGAGTGTACTTCGAGGGGGCTATGGCTACACCTTC. It specifies CAWSVLRGGYGYTF. The full variable domain, in which reference TRBV30 and TRBJ1-2 provide the parts outside the CDR3, is SQTIHQWPATLVQPVGSPLSLECTVEGTSNPNLYWYRQAAGRGLQLLFYSVGIGQISSEVPQNLSASRPQDRQFILSSKKLLLSDSGFYLCAWSVLRGGYGYTFGSGTRLTVV.

The chain links TRBV6-5 to TRBJ1-2; D uncertain. This CDR3 has 15 amino acids. The V end was cut by 6 bases, the J end by 6 bases, with 20 bases between. The germline CDR1 and CDR2 sequences are MNHEY and SVGAGI. The CDR3 nucleotides read TGTGCCAGCAGCGACTCGGACCGGTTACTGAATGGCTACACCTTC. Protein product: CASSDSDRLLNGYTF.

The V gene is TRBV2, the J gene TRBJ2-1; 10 nucleotides line up with TRBD2. The CDR3 is 14 residues long. Germline V gives CDR1 SNHLY, CDR2 FYNNEI. The junction had 6 bases not matched to a gene; V was cut back by 7 bases and J by 6 bases. The chain's CDR3 is CASKVSGRTNEQFF. As DNA, the CDR3 is TGTGCCAGCAAAGTTAGCGGGAGGACCAATGAGCAGTTCTTC.

This clone was found once. The rearrangement links TRBV11-2 to TRBJ1-2; D is perhaps TRBD1 (5 bases). Per germline, CDR1 SGHAT and CDR2 FQNNGV. The CDR3 covers 15 residues. The V and J ends lost 2 bases and 2 bases respectively, with 12 bases between them. The CDR3 loop is CASSLTGWGNYGYTF. In nucleotides, the CDR3 is TGTGCCAGCAGCTTAACAGGCTGGGGGAACTATGGCTACACCTTC.